This T cell receptor beta chain was sequenced during a study of control samples from healthy donors and cancer patients (dated by TCRdb to 2019 to 2021). Library method: the immunoSEQ multiplex PCR assay. The table comes from immuneACCESS by way of TCRdb, which keeps in-frame sequences with V and J called. Part of the clones is missing from these tables; in studies checked, under half for an unresolved V gene and the rest for unknown reasons. A total of about 130,000 clones appear in this sample, less than 95% of them only once. The top ten constitute around 3.6% of the sample. The V end gives up 6 bases and the J end 4 bases, leaving 11 bases in the junction not matched to a gene. Its CDR3 holds 17 amino acids, cysteine through phenylalanine. Here the CDR3 DNA is all that survives: 51 bases in frame from base 1. The germline V gene specifies SNHLY as CDR1 and FYNNEI as CDR2. On this clone: This clone's antigen is unknown. It has no much larger one-base neighbor in the sample; base qualities were not kept.

The origin of this receptor is a man aged 25-45 years in good health. The sequenced material came from blood. The chain couples TRBV2 to TRBJ2-2; TRBD2 aligns with 10 central bases. The encoded CDR3 is CASSKLAGGTSTGELFF. Here is the DNA: TGTGCCAGCAGCAAATTAGCGGGGGGCACCAGCACCGGGGAGCTGTTTTTT.